What follows are 6 T cell receptor beta chains derived from one specimen sequenced in a study of blood T cell repertoires in COVID-19. Libraries were prepared by immunoSEQ multiplex PCR; TCRdb keeps only in-frame clonotypes and omits some of them. The table includes under 250,000 clones, 80% to 90% detected once. The sample taken for sequencing was PBMCs or T cells enriched from blood (not recorded which). Every receptor here comes from a woman aged 40 to 55 who had been exposed to COVID-19.

CDR3 protein: CASSPQTSEQYF. The CDR3 DNA reads as TGCGCCAGCAGCCCCCAAACCAGCGAGCAGTACTTC. The genes are TRBV5-1 and TRBJ2-7; D not certain. CDR1 and CDR2 from the germline V gene are SGHRS and YFSETQ. The CDR3 consists of 12 residues. V was pared by 4 bases and J by 6 bases, with 11 bases between.

This clone has just a few counts. Other DNA variants within this sample encode the same CDR3. V gene TRBV18 combines with J gene TRBJ1-3; D is unresolved. Trimming removed 5 bases from V and 0 bases from J, with 5 bases in between. This CDR3 spans 13 amino acids. The V gene's germline CDR1 is KGHSH and CDR2 LQKENI. As DNA, the CDR3 is TGTGCCAGCTCAGGAGGCTCTGGAAACACCATATATTTT. Translation: CASSGGSGNTIYF.

The chain joins TRBV29-1 to TRBJ1-6, with TRBD1 identical over 8 bases. The CDR3 is made up of 15 amino acids. The germline CDR1 and CDR2 sequences are SQVTM and ANQGSEA. V shed 4 bases and J 9 bases; nucleotides not matched to a gene: 11. The CDR3 nucleotides read TGCAGCGTTGCTGCGGGGACAGGCCTCAGTTCACCCCTCCACTTT. This encodes CSVAAGTGLSSPLHF.

This sequence joins TRBV4-2 and TRBJ1-5, with D uncertain. With 4 bases removed from V and 7 bases from J, the gap between germline ends came to 11 bases. The CDR3 covers 13 residues. Germline V gene lookup returns CDR1 LGHNA and CDR2 YNFKEQ. CDR3 sequence (DNA): TGTGCCAGCAGCCGGTCTGAGAGGCAGCCCCAGCATTTT. Translated: CASSRSERQPQHF.

CDR3 in DNA: TGTGCCAGCAGCGTAGCCGGGACAGTGAGGGAAAAACTGTTTTTT. It encodes CASSVAGTVREKLFF. The chain employs TRBV9 and TRBJ1-4, with 7 bases fitting TRBD1. Germline lookup yields CDR1 SGDLS and CDR2 YYNGEE. The CDR3 covers 15 residues. With V trimmed by 0 bases and J by 8 bases, 7 bases remained unmatched.

This clone appeared a few times. This rearrangement joins TRBV7-9 to TRBJ1-1; D perhaps matches TRBD1 (5 bases). CDR1 SEHNR and CDR2 FQNEAQ come from the germline V gene (reference sequence). The CDR3 covers 15 residues. The ends were cut back, 1 base at V and 3 bases at J, with 12 bases in the middle. In DNA form, the CDR3 reads TGTGCCAGCAGCTTAGTTGCGGGGACCCACACTGAAGCTTTCTTT. Amino acid sequence: CASSLVAGTHTEAFF.